This note documents a single T cell receptor beta chain sequence. The antigen is undetermined. The data originate from a study of cytomegalovirus exposure and HLA in healthy donors. Study results and caveats: Fewer N-insertions than the approximately 680-donor mean were reportedly shown by an Asian-associated ancestry cluster in a later analysis. Later work showed greater clonal expansion in HLA-associated TCR beta chains than in equally common others. What TCR beta sequences reportedly achieved was accurate prediction of HLA-A and HLA-B alleles in most subjects. Most sequenced TCRs were rare (though some public TCRs occurred in many donors).

The study ran its PCR with 60 Vbeta and 13 Jbeta primers. Method: immunoSEQ multiplex PCR; TCRdb's copy keeps in-frame clones and lacks some. The top ten clones hold 14% to 15% of a sample with about 86,000 clones, roughly 77% of them seen once. The CDR3 loop spans 13 amino acids. The V segment lost 9 bases and the J segment 0 bases; nucleotides outside the gene matches: 5. Germline-derived CDR1 and CDR2 are LNHDA and SQIVND (reference sequence). The TCR comes from a woman aged 40 to 50 in good health and CMV-seropositive. The gene calls are TRBV19 and TRBJ2-7; 7 positions agree with TRBD1. The sample consisted of PBMCs. CDR3 sequence (DNA): TGTGCCAGCCTGGGGACAGACTCCTACGAGCAGTACTTC. Its protein is CASLGTDSYEQYF.